This T cell receptor beta chain is drawn from a study of cytomegalovirus exposure and HLA in healthy donors. 13 Jbeta primers and 60 Vbeta primers were used for the PCR. The repertoire was sequenced with immunoSEQ multiplex PCR; TCRdb's copy has only in-frame clones and lacks some. Listed are under 200,000 clones; 0.79% falls within the top ten. The CDR3 consists of 21 residues. Sequenced input: PBMCs. The TCR originated in a young woman in good health and CMV-seropositive. The J gene is TRBJ2-7, the V gene TRBV1; the table gives TRBD2 as D, unverified against the DNA. TRBV1 is an annotated pseudogene. The CDR3 DNA is TGCACCAGCAGCCCGAAAATCCTTGGGCTAGCGGAATCATCGAAAAATTACGAGCAGTACTTC. Translation: CTSSPKILGLAESSKNYEQYF.